The clone carrying this TCR beta chain has a handful of counts. Its antigen is undetermined. The sample is drawn from a study of T cells after posttransplantation cyclophosphamide. Overall study findings and caveats: TRB clonality was highly associated with recipient CMV seropositivity and reactivation. Tissue-infiltrating T cells from skin or gut overlapped little with blood T cells.

Busulfan-fludarabine conditioning, marrow transplant, and cyclophosphamide on days +3 and +4 were administered. Data came from immunoSEQ multiplex PCR; TCRdb stores just in-frame clones and leaves some out. Listed for the sample are roughly 13,000 clones, none seen a single time. Germline V gene sequence: CDR1 MGHRA, CDR2 YSYEKL. The CDR3 consists of 16 residues. With 0 bases clipped from V and 2 bases from J, the junction kept 3 bases outside the gene matches. The material was PBMCs, obtained more than 950 days after allogeneic stem cell transplant with posttransplant cyclophosphamide. The V gene is TRBV4-1, the J gene TRBJ2-1; 8 bases are a match to TRBD2. The receptor was derived from a female patient aged 40-49 years who received an allogeneic stem cell transplant from a related donor, was CMV-positive, and had no GVHD. Some T cells may have come from the graft donor. In DNA form, the CDR3 reads TGCGCCAGCAGCCAAGATCGGGGGGGAACCTACAATGAGCAGTTCTTC. Its protein is CASSQDRGGTYNEQFF.